The rows below give T cell receptor beta chains drawn from one sample of a study of T cell changes during pregnancy in multiple sclerosis. The table came from immunoSEQ multiplex PCR; TCRdb's copy has only in-frame clones and leaves some out. The table lists about 48,000 clones, 88% of them singletons. The specimen comprised CD4+ T cells from peripheral blood mononuclear cells, sampled in the second trimester of pregnancy. The origin of the receptors is a female donor with multiple sclerosis, enrolled in a pregnancy study. The CDR3 runs from the conserved cysteine through the conserved F or W. A D gene is named only where the DNA matches it firmly. Only some rows state a clone size, as once, few, many or a class for expanded clones.

size	V	D	J	CDR3	DNA
NA	TRBV5-1	NA	TRBJ1-3	CASRSGEAGNTIYF	TGCGCCAGCAGATCGGGGGAGGCCGGAAACACCATATATTTT
NA	TRBV6-4	TRBD2	TRBJ2-7	CASSGACWLAGAYEQYF	TGTGCCAGCAGTGGCGCCTGCTGGCTAGCGGGAGCGTACGAGCAGTACTTC
once	TRBV7-9	NA	TRBJ2-7	CASSLGGDYEQYF	TGTGCCAGCAGCTTAGGGGGGGACTACGAGCAGTACTTC
NA	TRBV5-1	TRBD2	TRBJ2-3	CASSLGTSGSATQYF	TGCGCCAGCAGCCTCGGGACTAGCGGTTCGGCTACGCAGTATTTT
NA	TRBV6-5	NA	TRBJ1-2	CASSYVSGGYGYTF	TGTGCCAGCAGTTACGTGTCGGGGGGCTATGGCTACACCTTC
NA	TRBV6-6	NA	TRBJ1-5	CASSYSLYSNQPQHF	TGTGCCAGCAGTTACTCGTTGTATAGCAATCAGCCCCAGCATTTT
NA	TRBV10-1	TRBD1	TRBJ1-1	CASNGQGSTEAFF	TGCGCCAGCAACGGACAGGGTTCCACTGAAGCTTTCTTT
few	TRBV6-6	NA	TRBJ1-3	CASWTVASGNTIYF	TGTGCCAGTTGGACAGTCGCCTCTGGAAACACCATATATTTT
NA	TRBV2	TRBD2	TRBJ2-1	CASSDRTSGNNEQFF	TGTGCCAGCAGTGACAGGACTAGCGGGAACAATGAGCAGTTCTTC
NA	TRBV7-2	TRBD1	TRBJ1-2	CASSLALRWTGYDGYTF	TGTGCCAGCAGCTTAGCCCTAAGGTGGACAGGGTACGATGGCTACACCTTC
few	TRBV7-9	NA	TRBJ1-1	CASSFGDTEAFF	TGTGCCAGCAGCTTCGGGGATACTGAAGCTTTCTTT
NA	TRBV5-6	TRBD1	TRBJ1-5	CASSFDRAHQPQHF	TGTGCCAGCAGCTTTGACAGGGCCCACCAGCCCCAGCATTTT
NA	TRBV11-2	TRBD1	TRBJ1-1	CASSLGQGNTEAFF	TGTGCCAGCAGCCTGGGACAGGGGAACACTGAAGCTTTCTTT
NA	TRBV6-5	NA	TRBJ1-1	CASSYAGGGEAFF	TGTGCCAGCAGTTACGCCGGGGGTGGTGAAGCTTTCTTT
NA	TRBV10-3	TRBD1	TRBJ2-2	CAIGDGTGGIGELFF	TGTGCCATCGGGGACGGGACAGGGGGCATCGGGGAGCTGTTTTTT
NA	TRBV7-3	NA	TRBJ2-1	CASSLQYNEQFF	TGTGCCAGCAGCTTACAGTACAATGAGCAGTTCTTC
NA	TRBV7-2	NA	TRBJ2-2	CASSLWGQGTGELFF	TGTGCCAGCAGCTTATGGGGGCAGGGGACCGGGGAGCTGTTTTTT
NA	TRBV28	NA	TRBJ2-2	CASSFQGGGGELFF	TGTGCCAGCAGTTTCCAGGGAGGGGGCGGGGAGCTGTTTTTT
NA	TRBV30	TRBD1	TRBJ1-4	CAWTRQGANEKLFF	TGTGCCTGGACAAGACAGGGTGCTAATGAAAAACTGTTTTTT
once	TRBV6-1	TRBD2	TRBJ2-7	CASRLSGRSLYEQYF	TGTGCCAGCAGACTTAGCGGGAGATCTCTCTACGAGCAGTACTTC
NA	TRBV19	NA	TRBJ2-4	CASEAVAKNIQYF	TGTGCCAGTGAAGCGGTGGCCAAAAACATTCAGTACTTC
NA	TRBV14	NA	TRBJ2-1	CASSQGREWQFF	TGTGCCAGCAGCCAAGGCCGCGAATGGCAGTTCTTC
NA	TRBV5-1	TRBD1	TRBJ1-5	CASSRTGGNQPQHF	TGCGCCAGCAGCAGGACAGGGGGCAATCAGCCCCAGCATTTT
NA	TRBV6-1	TRBD1	TRBJ2-7	CASSEDRIYEQYF	TGTGCCAGCAGCGAGGACAGGATCTACGAGCAGTACTTC
NA	TRBV30	TRBD2	TRBJ2-7	CAWSVAGTGLYEQYF	TGTGCCTGGAGTGTAGCGGGGACTGGACTCTACGAGCAGTACTTC
NA	TRBV28	NA	TRBJ2-2	CASSLSLPGELFF	TGTGCCAGCAGTTTATCCCTACCCGGGGAGCTGTTTTTT
NA	TRBV10-3	NA	TRBJ1-1	CAISEWPGTEAFF	TGTGCCATCAGTGAGTGGCCAGGCACTGAAGCTTTCTTT
NA	TRBV7-2	NA	TRBJ2-7	CASSLGTRGYEQYF	TGTGCCAGCAGCTTGGGGACGCGGGGCTACGAGCAGTACTTC
NA	TRBV9	NA	TRBJ2-1	CASSRERPYNEQFF	TGTGCCAGCAGCCGAGAGCGCCCCTACAATGAGCAGTTCTTC
NA	TRBV12-1	NA	TRBJ1-2	CASSFEQGFGYTF	TGTGCCAGCAGCTTTGAACAGGGGTTTGGCTACACCTTC
NA	TRBV7-2	TRBD1	TRBJ2-7	CASSGDRANSYEQYF	TGTGCCAGCAGCGGTGACAGGGCAAACTCCTACGAGCAGTACTTC
once	TRBV5-5	TRBD1	TRBJ2-3	CASSYGTATDTQYF	TGTGCCAGCAGCTATGGGACAGCAACAGATACGCAGTATTTT
few	TRBV10-3	NA	TRBJ1-4	CAISADRGATNEKLFF	TGTGCCATCAGTGCGGACCGGGGTGCAACTAATGAAAAACTGTTTTTT
NA	TRBV19	NA	TRBJ2-1	CASSIGGGPVDEQFF	TGTGCCAGTAGTATAGGGGGGGGGCCGGTGGATGAGCAGTTCTTC
NA	TRBV28	TRBD1	TRBJ2-5	CASSKPGQGLETQYF	TGTGCCAGCAGTAAACCTGGACAGGGGCTCGAGACCCAGTACTTC
NA	TRBV7-2	TRBD2	TRBJ2-2	CASSPPGLAGGKNTGELFF	TGTGCCAGCAGCCCGCCGGGTTTAGCGGGAGGGAAAAACACCGGGGAGCTGTTTTTT
NA	TRBV6-6	NA	TRBJ1-1	CASSPAYNTEAFF	TGTGCCAGCAGCCCCGCGTACAACACTGAAGCTTTCTTT
NA	TRBV7-9	NA	TRBJ2-7	CASSLGPSFEQYF	TGTGCCAGCAGCTTAGGGCCCTCTTTCGAGCAGTACTTC
NA	TRBV6-4	NA	TRBJ1-2	CASSDGGPNYGYTF	TGTGCCAGCAGTGATGGAGGGCCTAACTATGGCTACACCTTC
NA	TRBV2	NA	TRBJ1-2	CASSEAGRGYYGYTF	TGTGCCAGCAGTGAAGCGGGGCGGGGCTACTATGGCTACACCTTC
NA	TRBV27	TRBD2	TRBJ2-5	CASSLKREPQETQYF	TGTGCCAGCAGTTTAAAGCGGGAGCCCCAAGAGACCCAGTACTTC
NA	TRBV6-1	TRBD1	TRBJ1-2	CASRVRQGDYGYTF	TGTGCCAGCAGAGTTAGACAGGGGGACTATGGCTACACCTTC
NA	TRBV5-1	NA	TRBJ2-7	CASSHRQDPYEQYF	TGCGCCAGCAGCCATCGACAGGACCCCTACGAGCAGTACTTC
NA	TRBV29-1	NA	TRBJ2-5	CSVKNQQEGKQETQYF	TGCAGCGTTAAGAATCAACAGGAGGGGAAACAAGAGACCCAGTACTTC
NA	TRBV4-1	NA	TRBJ1-1	CASSQRQVNTEAFF	TGCGCCAGCAGCCAACGACAGGTTAACACTGAAGCTTTCTTT
NA	TRBV9	NA	TRBJ2-5	CASSVLGTPQETQYF	TGTGCCAGCAGCGTTCTAGGCACCCCACAAGAGACCCAGTACTTC
NA	TRBV30	NA	TRBJ1-4	CAWTRTSATEKLFF	TGTGCCTGGACGCGGACAAGTGCCACTGAAAAACTGTTTTTT
NA	TRBV10-3	TRBD1	TRBJ2-7	CAISEGGKTGAIYEQYF	TGTGCCATCAGTGAGGGGGGGAAGACAGGGGCGATCTACGAGCAGTACTTC